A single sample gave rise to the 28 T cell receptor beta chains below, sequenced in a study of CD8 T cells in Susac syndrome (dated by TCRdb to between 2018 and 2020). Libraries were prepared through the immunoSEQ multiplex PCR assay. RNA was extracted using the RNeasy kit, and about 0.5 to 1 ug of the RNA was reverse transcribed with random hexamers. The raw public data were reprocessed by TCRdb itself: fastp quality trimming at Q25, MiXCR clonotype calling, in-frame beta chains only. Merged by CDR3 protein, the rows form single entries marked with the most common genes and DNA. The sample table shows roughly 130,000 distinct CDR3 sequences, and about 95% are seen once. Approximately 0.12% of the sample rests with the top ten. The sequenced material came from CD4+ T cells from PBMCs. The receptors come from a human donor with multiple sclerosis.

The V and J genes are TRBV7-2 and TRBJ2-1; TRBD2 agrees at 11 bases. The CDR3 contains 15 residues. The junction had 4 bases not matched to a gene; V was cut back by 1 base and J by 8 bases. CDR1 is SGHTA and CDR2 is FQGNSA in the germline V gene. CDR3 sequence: CASSLGASGGYEQFF. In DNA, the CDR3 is TGTGCCAGCAGCTTAGGGGCTAGCGGGGGGTATGAGCAGTTCTTC.

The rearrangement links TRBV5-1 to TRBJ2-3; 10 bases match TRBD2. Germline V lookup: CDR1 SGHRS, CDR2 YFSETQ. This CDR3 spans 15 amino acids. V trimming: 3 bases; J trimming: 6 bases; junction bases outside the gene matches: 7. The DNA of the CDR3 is TGCGCCAGCAGCTCCGTCCCGGGACTAGCGGATACGCAGTATTTT. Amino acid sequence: CASSSVPGLADTQYF. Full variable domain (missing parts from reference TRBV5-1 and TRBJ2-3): KAGVTQTPRYLIKTRGQQVTLSCSPISGHRSVSWYQQTPGQGLQFLFEYFSETQRNKGNFPGRFSGRQFSNSRSEMNVSTLELGDSALYLCASSSVPGLADTQYFGPGTRLTVL.

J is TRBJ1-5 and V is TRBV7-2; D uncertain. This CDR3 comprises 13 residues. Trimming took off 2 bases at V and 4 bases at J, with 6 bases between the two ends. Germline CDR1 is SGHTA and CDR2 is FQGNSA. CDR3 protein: CASSLSVNQPQHF. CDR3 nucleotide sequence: TGTGCCAGCAGCTTATCGGTTAATCAGCCCCAGCATTTT.

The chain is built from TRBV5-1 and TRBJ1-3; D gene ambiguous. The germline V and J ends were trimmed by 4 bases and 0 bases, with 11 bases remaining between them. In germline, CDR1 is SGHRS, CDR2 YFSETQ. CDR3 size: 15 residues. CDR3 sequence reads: CASSPEAPSGNTIYF. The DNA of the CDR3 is TGCGCCAGCAGCCCTGAGGCTCCCTCTGGAAACACCATATATTTT. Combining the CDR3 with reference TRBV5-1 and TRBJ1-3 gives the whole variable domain KAGVTQTPRYLIKTRGQQVTLSCSPISGHRSVSWYQQTPGQGLQFLFEYFSETQRNKGNFPGRFSGRQFSNSRSEMNVSTLELGDSALYLCASSPEAPSGNTIYFGEGSWLTVV.

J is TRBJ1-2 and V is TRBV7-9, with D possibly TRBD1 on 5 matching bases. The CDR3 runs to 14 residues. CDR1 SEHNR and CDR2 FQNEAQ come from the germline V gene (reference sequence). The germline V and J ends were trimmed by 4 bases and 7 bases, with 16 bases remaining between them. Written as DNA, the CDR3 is TGTGCCAGCAGCTCGACCACATCCAGGGTTGGCTACACCTTC. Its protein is CASSSTTSRVGYTF.

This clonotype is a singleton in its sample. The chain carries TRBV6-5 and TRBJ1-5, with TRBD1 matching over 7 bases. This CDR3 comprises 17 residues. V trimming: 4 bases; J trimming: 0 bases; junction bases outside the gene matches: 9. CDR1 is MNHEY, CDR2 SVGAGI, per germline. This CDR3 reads CASSSPWTGPSNQPQHF. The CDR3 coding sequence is TGTGCCAGCAGTTCCCCCTGGACAGGACCTAGCAATCAGCCCCAGCATTTT.

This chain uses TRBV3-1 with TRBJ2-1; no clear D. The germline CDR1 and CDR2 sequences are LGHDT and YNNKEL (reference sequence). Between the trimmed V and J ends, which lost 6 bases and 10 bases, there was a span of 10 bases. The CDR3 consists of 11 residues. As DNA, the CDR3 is TGTGCCAGCAGTCTTGCAGGAGAGCAGTTCTTC. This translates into CASSLAGEQFF.

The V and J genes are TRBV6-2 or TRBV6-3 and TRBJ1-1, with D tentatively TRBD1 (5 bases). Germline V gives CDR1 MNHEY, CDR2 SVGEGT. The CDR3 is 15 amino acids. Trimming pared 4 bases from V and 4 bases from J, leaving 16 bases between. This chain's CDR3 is CASSSAGGRGTEAFF. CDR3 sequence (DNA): TGTGCCAGCAGTTCCGCGGGCGGGAGGGGCACTGAAGCTTTCTTT.

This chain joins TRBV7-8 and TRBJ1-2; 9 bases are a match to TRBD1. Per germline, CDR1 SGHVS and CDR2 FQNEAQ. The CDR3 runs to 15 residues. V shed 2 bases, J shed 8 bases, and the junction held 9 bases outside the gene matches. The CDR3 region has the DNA TGTGCCAGCAGCTTAATCGGGACAGGGTCTGGAGGCTACACCTTC. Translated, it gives CASSLIGTGSGGYTF.

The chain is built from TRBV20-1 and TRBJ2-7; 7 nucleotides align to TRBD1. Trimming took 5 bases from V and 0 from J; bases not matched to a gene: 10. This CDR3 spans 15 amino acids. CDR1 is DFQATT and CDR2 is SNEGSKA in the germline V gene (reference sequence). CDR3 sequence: CSAAKVDRVSYEQYF. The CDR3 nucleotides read TGCAGTGCTGCTAAGGTAGACAGGGTCTCCTACGAGCAGTACTTC.

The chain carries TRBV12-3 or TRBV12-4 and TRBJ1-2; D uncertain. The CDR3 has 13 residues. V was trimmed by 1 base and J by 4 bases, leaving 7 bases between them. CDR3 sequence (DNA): TGTGCCAGCAGTTTAGAGGACCTCTATGGCTACACCTTC. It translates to CASSLEDLYGYTF.

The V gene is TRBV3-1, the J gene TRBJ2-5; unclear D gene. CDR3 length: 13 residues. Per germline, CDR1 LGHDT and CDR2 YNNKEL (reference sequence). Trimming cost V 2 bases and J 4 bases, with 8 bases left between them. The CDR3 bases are TGTGCCAGCAGCCAACGTGAAGGAGAGACCCAGTACTTC. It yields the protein CASSQREGETQYF.

CDR3 nucleotides: TGTGCCAGCAGTGAACCGAACAAGCAGTACTTC. It encodes CASSEPNKQYF. V and J are TRBV6-1 and TRBJ2-7; unclear D gene. The germline V gene encodes CDR1 MNHNS and CDR2 SASEGT. CDR3 size: 11 residues. The V gene lost 2 bases and the J gene lost 8 bases, with 7 bases spanning the gap.

CDR3 in amino acids: CASSPGPKETQYF. The DNA for the CDR3 is TGTGCCAGCAGCCCGGGACCGAAAGAGACCCAGTACTTC. The V call is TRBV11-3, the J call TRBJ2-5, with D perhaps being TRBD1 or TRBD2 (5 bases each). Trimming removed 5 bases from V and 3 bases from J, with 10 bases in between. Germline V gives CDR1 SGHNT, CDR2 YENEEA. The CDR3 is 13 residues long.

CDR3 coding DNA: TGTGCCACCAGCAGAGATAGGGGGGCAACTAATGAAAAACTGTTTTTT. Encoded protein: CATSRDRGATNEKLFF. The chain has TRBV15 and TRBJ1-4, with TRBD1 as a possible D gene (6 bases). V lost 0 bases and J 0 bases, leaving 8 bases between the germline ends. The germline V gene has CDR1 LNHNV and CDR2 YYDKDF (reference sequence). The CDR3 runs to 16 residues.

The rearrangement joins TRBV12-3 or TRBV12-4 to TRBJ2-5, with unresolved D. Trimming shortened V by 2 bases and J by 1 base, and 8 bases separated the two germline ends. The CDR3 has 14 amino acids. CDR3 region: CASSLWKGQETQYF. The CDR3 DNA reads TGTGCCAGCAGTTTATGGAAGGGCCAAGAGACCCAGTACTTC.

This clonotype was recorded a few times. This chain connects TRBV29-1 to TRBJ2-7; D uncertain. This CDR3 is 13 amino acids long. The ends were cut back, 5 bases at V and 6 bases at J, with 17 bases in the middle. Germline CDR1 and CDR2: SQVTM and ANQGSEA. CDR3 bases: TGCAGCGTTAAGGATCCCCCGGTTAGCGAGCAGTACTTC. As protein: CSVKDPPVSEQYF.

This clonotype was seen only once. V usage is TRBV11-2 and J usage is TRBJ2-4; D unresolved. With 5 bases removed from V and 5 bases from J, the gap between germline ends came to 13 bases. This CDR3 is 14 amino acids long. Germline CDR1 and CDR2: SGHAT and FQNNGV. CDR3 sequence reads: CASSPRTGQNIQYF. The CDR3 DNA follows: TGTGCCAGCAGCCCTAGGACGGGCCAAAACATTCAGTACTTC.

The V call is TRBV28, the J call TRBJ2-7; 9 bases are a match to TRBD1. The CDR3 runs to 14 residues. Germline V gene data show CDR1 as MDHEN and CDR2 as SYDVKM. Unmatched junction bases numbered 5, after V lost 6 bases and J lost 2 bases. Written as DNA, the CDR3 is TGTGCCAGCAGACCGACAGGGGGTACCTACGAGCAGTACTTC. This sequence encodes CASRPTGGTYEQYF.

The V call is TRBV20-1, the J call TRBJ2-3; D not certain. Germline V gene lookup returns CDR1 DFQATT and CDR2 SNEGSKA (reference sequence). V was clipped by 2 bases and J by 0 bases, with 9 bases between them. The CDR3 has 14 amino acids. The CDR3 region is CSARISESTDTQYF. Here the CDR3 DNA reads TGCAGTGCTAGAATTTCCGAGAGCACAGATACGCAGTATTTT.

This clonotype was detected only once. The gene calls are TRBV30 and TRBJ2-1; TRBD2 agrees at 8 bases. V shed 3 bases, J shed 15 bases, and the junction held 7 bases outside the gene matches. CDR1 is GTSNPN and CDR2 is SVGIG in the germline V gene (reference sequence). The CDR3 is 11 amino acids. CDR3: CAWSGPRGGFF. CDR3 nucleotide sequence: TGTGCCTGGAGCGGGCCCCGGGGGGGGTTCTTC.

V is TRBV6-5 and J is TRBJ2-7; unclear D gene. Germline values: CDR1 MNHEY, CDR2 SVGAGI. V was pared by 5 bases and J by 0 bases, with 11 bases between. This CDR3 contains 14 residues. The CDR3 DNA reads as TGTGCCAGCAGTCCTAGGCCGAGCTCCTACGAGCAGTACTTC. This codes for CASSPRPSSYEQYF.

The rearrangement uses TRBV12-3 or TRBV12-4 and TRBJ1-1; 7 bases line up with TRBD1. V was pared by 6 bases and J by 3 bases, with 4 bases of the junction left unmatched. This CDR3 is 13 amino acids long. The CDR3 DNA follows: TGTGCCAGCAGGCAGGACAGGCACACTGAAGCTTTCTTT. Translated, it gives CASRQDRHTEAFF.

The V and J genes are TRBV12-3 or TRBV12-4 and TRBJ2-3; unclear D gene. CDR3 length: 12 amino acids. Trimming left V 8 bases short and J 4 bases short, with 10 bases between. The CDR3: CASVIFSDTQYF. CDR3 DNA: TGTGCCAGCGTGATTTTCTCAGATACGCAGTATTTT.

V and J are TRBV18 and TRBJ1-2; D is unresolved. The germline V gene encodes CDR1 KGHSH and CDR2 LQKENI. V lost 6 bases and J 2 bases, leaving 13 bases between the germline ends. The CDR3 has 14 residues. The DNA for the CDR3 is TGTGCCAGCTCCACGGGTACCGAGAACTATGGCTACACCTTC. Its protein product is CASSTGTENYGYTF.

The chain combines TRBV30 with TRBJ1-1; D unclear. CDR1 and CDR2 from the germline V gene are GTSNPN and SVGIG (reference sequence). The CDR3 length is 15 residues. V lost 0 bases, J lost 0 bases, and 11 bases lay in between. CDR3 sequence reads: CAWSVGWQVNTEAFF. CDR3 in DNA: TGTGCCTGGAGTGTAGGATGGCAGGTGAACACTGAAGCTTTCTTT.

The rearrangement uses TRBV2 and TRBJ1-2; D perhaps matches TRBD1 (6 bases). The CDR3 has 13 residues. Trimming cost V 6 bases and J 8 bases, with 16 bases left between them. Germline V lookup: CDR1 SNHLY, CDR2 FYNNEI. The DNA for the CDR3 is TGTGCCAGCAGCCCCACAGGGCCAGGAGGCTACACCTTC. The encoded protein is CASSPTGPGGYTF.

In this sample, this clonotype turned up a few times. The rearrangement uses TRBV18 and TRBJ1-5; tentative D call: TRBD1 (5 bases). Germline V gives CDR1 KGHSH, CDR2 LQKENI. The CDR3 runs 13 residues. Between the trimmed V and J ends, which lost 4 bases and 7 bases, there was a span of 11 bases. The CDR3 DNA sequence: TGTGCCAGCTCACGGAGGGGTGACCAGCCCCAGCATTTT. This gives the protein CASSRRGDQPQHF.